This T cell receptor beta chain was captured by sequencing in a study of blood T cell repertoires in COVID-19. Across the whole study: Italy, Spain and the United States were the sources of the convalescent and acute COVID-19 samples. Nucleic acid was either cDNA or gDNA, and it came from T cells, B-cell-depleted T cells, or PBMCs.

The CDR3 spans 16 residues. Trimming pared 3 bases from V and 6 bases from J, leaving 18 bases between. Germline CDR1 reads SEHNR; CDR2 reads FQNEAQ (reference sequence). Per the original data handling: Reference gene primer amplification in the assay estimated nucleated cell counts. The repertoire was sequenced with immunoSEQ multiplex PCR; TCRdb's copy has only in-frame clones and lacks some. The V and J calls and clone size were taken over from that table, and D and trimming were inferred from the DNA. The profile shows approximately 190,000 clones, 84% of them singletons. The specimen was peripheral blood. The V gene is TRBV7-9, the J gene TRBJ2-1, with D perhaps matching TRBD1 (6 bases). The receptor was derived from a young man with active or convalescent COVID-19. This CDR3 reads CASSFSDRPPGNEQFF. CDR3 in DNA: TGTGCCAGCAGCTTCTCTGACAGGCCTCCGGGCAATGAGCAGTTCTTC.